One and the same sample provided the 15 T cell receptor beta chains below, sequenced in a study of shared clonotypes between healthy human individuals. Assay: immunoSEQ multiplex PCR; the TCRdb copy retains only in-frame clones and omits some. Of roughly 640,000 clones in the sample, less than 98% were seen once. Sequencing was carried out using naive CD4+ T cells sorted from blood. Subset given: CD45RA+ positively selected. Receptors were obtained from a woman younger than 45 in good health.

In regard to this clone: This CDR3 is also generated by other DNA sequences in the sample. The CDR3 bases are TGTGCCAGCACTGGAGGGTACGAGCAGTACTTC. As protein: CASTGGYEQYF. The gene calls are TRBV7-9 and TRBJ2-7; weak D call: TRBD2 (6 bases). Trimming shortened V by 7 bases and J by 4 bases, and 8 bases separated the two germline ends. Germline CDR1 and CDR2: SEHNR and FQNEAQ (reference sequence). CDR3 length: 11 amino acids.

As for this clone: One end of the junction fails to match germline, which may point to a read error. The CDR3 loop reads CASSQPALRTGHVGNVQYF. The DNA of the CDR3 is TGCGCCAGCAGCCAACCCGCCCTCCGGACAGGACATGTGGGAAACGTTCAGTACTTC. The chain couples TRBV4-1 to TRBJ2-4; 7 positions match TRBD1. This CDR3 is built from 19 residues. Per germline, CDR1 MGHRA and CDR2 YSYEKL.

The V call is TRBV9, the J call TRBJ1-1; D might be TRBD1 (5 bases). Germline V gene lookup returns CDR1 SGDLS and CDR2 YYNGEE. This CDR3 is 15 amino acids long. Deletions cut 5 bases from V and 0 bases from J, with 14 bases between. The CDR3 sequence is CASSATGAMNTEAFF. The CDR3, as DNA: TGTGCCAGCAGTGCAACCGGGGCTATGAACACTGAAGCTTTCTTT.

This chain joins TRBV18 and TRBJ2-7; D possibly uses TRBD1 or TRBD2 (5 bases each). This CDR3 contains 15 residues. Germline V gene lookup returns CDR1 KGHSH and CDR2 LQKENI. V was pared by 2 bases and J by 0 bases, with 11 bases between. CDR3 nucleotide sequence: TGTGCCAGCTCACCAGTCCCAGGGAGCTCCTACGAGCAGTACTTC. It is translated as CASSPVPGSSYEQYF.

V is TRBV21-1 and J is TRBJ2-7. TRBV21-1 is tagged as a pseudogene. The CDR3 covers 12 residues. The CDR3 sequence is CASNKTVYEQYF. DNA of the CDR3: TGTGCCAGCAACAAGACGGTCTACGAGCAGTACTTC.

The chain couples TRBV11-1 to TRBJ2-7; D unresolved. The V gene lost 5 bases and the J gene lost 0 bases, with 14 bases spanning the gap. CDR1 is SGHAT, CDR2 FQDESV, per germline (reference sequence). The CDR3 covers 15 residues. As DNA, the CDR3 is TGTGCCAGCAGCCCAGGCGGTAGCAGCTCCTACGAGCAGTACTTC. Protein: CASSPGGSSSYEQYF. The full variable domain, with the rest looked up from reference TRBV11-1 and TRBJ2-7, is EAEVAQSPRYKITEKSQAVAFWCDPISGHATLYWYRQILGQGPELLVQFQDESVVDDSQLPKDRFSAERLKGVDSTLKIQPAELGDSAMYLCASSPGGSSSYEQYFGPGTRLTVT.

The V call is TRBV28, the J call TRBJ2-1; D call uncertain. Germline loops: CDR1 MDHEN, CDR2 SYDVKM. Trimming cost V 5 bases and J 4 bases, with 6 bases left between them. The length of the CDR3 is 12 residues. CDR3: CASSPLYNEQFF. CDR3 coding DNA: TGTGCCAGCAGTCCCCTATACAATGAGCAGTTCTTC.

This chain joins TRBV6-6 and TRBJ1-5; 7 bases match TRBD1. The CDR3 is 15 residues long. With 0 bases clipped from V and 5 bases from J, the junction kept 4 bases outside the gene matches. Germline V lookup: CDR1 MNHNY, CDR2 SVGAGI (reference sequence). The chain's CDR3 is CASSYSIQGDQPQHF. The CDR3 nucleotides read TGTGCCAGCAGTTACTCGATTCAGGGGGATCAGCCCCAGCATTTT.

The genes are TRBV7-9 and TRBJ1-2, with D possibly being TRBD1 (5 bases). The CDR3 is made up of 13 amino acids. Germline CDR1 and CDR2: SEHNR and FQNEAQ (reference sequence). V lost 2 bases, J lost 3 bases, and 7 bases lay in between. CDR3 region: CASSLMGDYGYTF. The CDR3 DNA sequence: TGTGCCAGCAGCTTAATGGGGGACTATGGCTACACCTTC. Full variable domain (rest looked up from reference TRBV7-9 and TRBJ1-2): DTGVSQNPRHKITKRGQNVTFRCDPISEHNRLYWYRQTLGQGPEFLTYFQNEAQLEKSRLLSDRFSAERPKGSFSTLEIQRTEQGDSAMYLCASSLMGDYGYTFGSGTRLTVV.

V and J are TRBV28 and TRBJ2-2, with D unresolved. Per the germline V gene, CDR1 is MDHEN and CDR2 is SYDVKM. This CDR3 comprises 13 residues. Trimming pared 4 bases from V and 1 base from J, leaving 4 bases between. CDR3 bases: TGTGCCAGCAGTTCACTGAACACCGGGGAGCTGTTTTTT. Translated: CASSSLNTGELFF.

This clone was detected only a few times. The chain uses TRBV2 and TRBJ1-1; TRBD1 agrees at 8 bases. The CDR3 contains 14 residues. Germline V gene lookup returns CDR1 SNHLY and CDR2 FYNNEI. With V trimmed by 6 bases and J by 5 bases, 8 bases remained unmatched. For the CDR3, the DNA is TGTGCCAGCAGGGGGACAGGAGAGGGGACTGAAGCTTTCTTT. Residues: CASRGTGEGTEAFF.

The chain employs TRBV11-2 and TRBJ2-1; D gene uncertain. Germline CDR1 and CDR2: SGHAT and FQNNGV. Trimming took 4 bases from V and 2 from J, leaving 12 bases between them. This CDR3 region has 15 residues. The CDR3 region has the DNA TGTGCCAGCAGCTCGTTAGCAGGACCCTACAATGAGCAGTTCTTC. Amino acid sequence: CASSSLAGPYNEQFF.

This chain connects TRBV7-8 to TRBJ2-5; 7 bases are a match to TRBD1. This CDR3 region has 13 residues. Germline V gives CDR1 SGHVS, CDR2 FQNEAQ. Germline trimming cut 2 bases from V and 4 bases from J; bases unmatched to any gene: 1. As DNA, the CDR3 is TGTGCCAGCAGCTTATCAGGGGGAGAGACCCAGTACTTC. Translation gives CASSLSGGETQYF.

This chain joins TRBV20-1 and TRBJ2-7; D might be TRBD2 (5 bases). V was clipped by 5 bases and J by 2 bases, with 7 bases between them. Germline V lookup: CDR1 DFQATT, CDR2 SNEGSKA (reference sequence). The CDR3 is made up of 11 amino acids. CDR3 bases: TGCAGTGCTTTGACTACCTACGAGCAGTACTTC. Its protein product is CSALTTYEQYF.

CDR3 nucleotides: TGCGCCAGCAGTCATGGTCCAGATACGCAGTATTTT. Its protein product is CASSHGPDTQYF. V gene TRBV5-1 combines with J gene TRBJ2-3, with D uncertain. The CDR3 consists of 12 residues. V gave up 5 bases and J gave up 4 bases, with 8 bases separating them. Per the germline V gene, CDR1 is SGHRS and CDR2 is YFSETQ. The variable domain in full, with the rest retrieved from reference TRBV5-1 and TRBJ2-3, is KAGVTQTPRYLIKTRGQQVTLSCSPISGHRSVSWYQQTPGQGLQFLFEYFSETQRNKGNFPGRFSGRQFSNSRSEMNVSTLELGDSALYLCASSHGPDTQYFGPGTRLTVL.